The T cell receptor beta chain described here comes from a study of blood T cell repertoires in COVID-19. Background on the study: Samples taken during acute and convalescent COVID-19 were collected in the United States, Italy and Spain.

V lost 4 bases and J lost 1, with 13 bases in between. CDR3 length: 15 residues. Germline V lookup: CDR1 LNHDA, CDR2 SQIVND (reference sequence). The study recruited people aged about 18 to 90 years across around 23 US areas. The table came from immunoSEQ multiplex PCR; TCRdb's copy has only in-frame clones and leaves some out. The sample carries around 300,000 clones, around 92% recorded once. The chain is built from TRBV19 and TRBJ1-1, with D possibly matching TRBD1 (5 bases). The clonotype was recovered from a woman aged 60 to 75 who had recovered from COVID-19. Sequences were obtained from PBMCs or T cells enriched from blood (not recorded which). Here the CDR3 DNA reads TGTGCCAGTAGTAGGGGCGGCAGGACGAACACTGAAGCTTTCTTT. It codes for CASSRGGRTNTEAFF.